Detailed here is one T cell receptor (beta chain). Its recognized antigen is unknown. One base away there is no much larger clone; base qualities are not given. This sample was taken from a study of patients and donors after allogeneic stem cell transplantation (dated by TCRdb to the early 2020s). Libraries came from RT-PCR. The run used a NextSeq 550. TCRdb took the public reads, trimmed them with fastp at Q25, ran MiXCR for clone calling and kept in-frame beta chains. Every CDR3 protein is listed once, alongside the most common genes and DNA of its rows. The table for this sample lists hundreds of thousands of distinct CDR3 sequences; under 20% of them were counted only once. Less than 9.5% of the sample is held by the ten biggest clonotypes. The receptor was derived from a human donor who was either an allogeneic HSCT recipient or a stem cell or donor lymphocyte infusion donor (not recorded which). It is not recorded whose cells these are; they may come from a transplant donor. Source material: blood, either unsorted or a sorted T cell fraction (not recorded which).

The CDR3 has the sequence CAISGMGAGGYTF. The DNA sequence is TGTGCCATCAGTGGCATGGGGGCCGGAGGCTACACCTTC. The V and J genes are TRBV10-3 and TRBJ1-2; the D segment could be TRBD1, given 6 matching bases. The V end loses 4 bases and the J end loses 8 bases, and a stretch of 14 bases separates them. CDR1 is given as ENHRY and CDR2 as SYGVKD, both from the germline V gene. The CDR3 covers 13 residues, taking in both the cysteine and the phenylalanine. The only DNA kept is the CDR3, 39 bases in frame from the first base.